This T cell receptor (beta chain) was recorded in a study of Graves' ophthalmopathy and Graves' hyperthyroidism. Study conclusions and caveats: The blood repertoire also included most expanded thyroid clonotypes above 0.001 frequency.

Only a few counts were recorded for this clonotype. Its specificity is unknown. CDR1 and CDR2 from the germline V gene are SGHAT and FQNNGV. V was clipped by 3 bases and J by 6 bases, with 11 bases between them. This CDR3 spans 14 amino acids. Stable hyperthyroidism referred to disease that showed no ophthalmopathy within 18 months of follow-up. The diagnostic workup employed clinical symptoms, serum thyroxine, TRAb, thyroid ultrasound and orbital computed tomography. The PBMCs had their origin in 8.5 to 10 ml of fresh peripheral blood. As the template, RNA transcripts were used to amplify TCR beta CDR3 regions. Scientists carried out first-round RT-PCR using HTBI primers and then a second-round multiplex PCR. TCRdb redid the calling of the multiplex PCR reads with MiXCR, one entry per CDR3 protein. The data contain a few hundred thousand distinct CDR3 sequences, 15% of them singletons.

V gene TRBV11-2 combines with J gene TRBJ2-2, with D hard to call. Sequencing was carried out using peripheral blood. This TCR came from a woman younger than 35 with stable Graves' hyperthyroidism. The CDR3 reads CASSFEAGAGELFF. The CDR3 DNA reads TGTGCCAGCAGCTTCGAGGCAGGTGCCGGGGAGCTGTTTTTT.